A single sample gave rise to the 27 T cell receptor beta chains below, sequenced in a study of cytomegalovirus exposure and HLA in healthy donors (TCRdb year 2017). The library was produced with the immunoSEQ multiplex PCR assay. The multiplex PCR relied on a mix of 60 forward primers for TCR Vbeta segments and 13 reverse primers for TCR Jbeta segments. Imported from immuneACCESS, the table was reduced by TCRdb to in-frame sequences with V and J called. These copies leave out some clones; in studies compared against another copy, an unresolved V gene accounts for under half, and the cause of the remainder is not known. For this sample the table gives about 180,000 clones, of which 77% were detected only once. The ten biggest clones cover 1.4% to 1.5% of the sample. Sequenced: PBMCs. All receptors derive from a woman aged 30 to 39 in good health and CMV-seropositive.

The chain carries TRBV6-5 and TRBJ2-7; tentative D call: TRBD2 (5 bases). Deletions cut 0 bases from V and 2 bases from J, with 5 bases between. The CDR3 spans 13 residues. Germline V lookup: CDR1 MNHEY, CDR2 SVGAGI. CDR3 nucleotides: TGTGCCAGCAGTTACTCCGGGGCCTACGAGCAGTACTTC. Translation gives CASSYSGAYEQYF.

The rearrangement uses TRBV28 and TRBJ2-1, with D unclear. This CDR3 is built from 13 residues. CDR1 and CDR2 (germline): MDHEN, SYDVKM. V was trimmed by 10 bases and J by 0 bases, leaving 10 bases between them. The CDR3 here is CATGVSSYNEQFF. The CDR3, as DNA: TGTGCCACCGGTGTAAGCTCCTACAATGAGCAGTTCTTC.

This clone was observed a handful of times. The V gene is TRBV6-1, the J gene TRBJ2-7; D gene uncertain. The CDR3 spans 13 residues. V was cut by 4 bases and J by 6 bases, with 13 bases left in between. Germline CDR1 MNHNS, CDR2 SASEGT. The DNA of the CDR3 is TGTGCCAGCAGTGCTCGCGTCTCGGGCGAGCAGTACTTC. Protein sequence: CASSARVSGEQYF.

The chain recombines TRBV5-1 with TRBJ2-3; TRBD2 matches at 7 bases. Per the germline V gene, CDR1 is SGHRS and CDR2 is YFSETQ. This CDR3 region has 14 residues. The trim removed 0 bases at V and 5 bases at J, leaving 3 bases unmatched. CDR3 sequence reads: CASSLDGRGDTQYF. The CDR3 DNA reads TGCGCCAGCAGCTTGGATGGGAGGGGAGATACGCAGTATTTT.

J is TRBJ1-5 and V is TRBV28; 11 positions match TRBD1. Unmatched junction bases numbered 11, after V lost 4 bases and J lost 6 bases. The CDR3 covers 17 residues. Germline V gene data show CDR1 as MDHEN and CDR2 as SYDVKM. CDR3 coding DNA: TGTGCCAGCAGTTCAGGTCCGGGACAGGGGGATAGTCAGCCCCAGCATTTT. It is translated as CASSSGPGQGDSQPQHF.

The V call is TRBV27, the J call TRBJ2-7; tentative D call: TRBD2 (6 bases). Per germline, CDR1 MNHEY and CDR2 SMNVEV (reference sequence). The length of the CDR3 is 15 residues. The V and J ends lost 4 bases and 0 bases respectively, with 13 bases between them. The CDR3 DNA reads as TGTGCCAGCAGTTCGTTAGGCGGGAACTCCTACGAGCAGTACTTC. Its translation: CASSSLGGNSYEQYF.

The chain joins TRBV6-5 to TRBJ2-7; weak D call: TRBD2 (6 bases). The CDR3 is 12 amino acids. The germline V and J ends were trimmed by 2 bases and 5 bases, with 7 bases remaining between them. Germline V gene data show CDR1 as MNHEY and CDR2 as SVGAGI. The chain's CDR3 is CASSYGGNEQYF. In DNA form, the CDR3 reads TGTGCCAGCAGTTACGGAGGGAACGAGCAGTACTTC.

V usage is TRBV2 and J usage is TRBJ1-5, with D maybe TRBD1 (5 bases). Per germline, CDR1 SNHLY and CDR2 FYNNEI. V lost 4 bases, J lost 6 bases, and 10 bases lay in between. CDR3 length equals 13 residues. The CDR3 nucleotides read TGTGCCAGCAGTGGCGGGGACGGTCAGCCCCAGCATTTT. This codes for CASSGGDGQPQHF.

This chain connects TRBV4-3 to TRBJ2-5; maybe TRBD1 (6 bases). V lost 1 base and J lost 1, with 10 bases in between. The germline V gene encodes CDR1 LGHNA and CDR2 YSLEER. This CDR3 has 15 residues. The DNA for the CDR3 is TGCGCCAGCAGCCAAGCTACAGGGATCCAAGAGACCCAGTACTTC. It yields the protein CASSQATGIQETQYF.

This chain uses TRBV28 with TRBJ1-5; TRBD1 agrees at 8 bases. The trim removed 11 bases at V and 3 bases at J, leaving 12 bases unmatched. Germline CDR1 is MDHEN and CDR2 is SYDVKM. CDR3 length: 15 residues. This CDR3 is CAGRPQGAVNQPQHF. In nucleotides, the CDR3 is TGTGCCGGCCGACCTCAGGGGGCGGTCAATCAGCCCCAGCATTTT.

The chain couples TRBV15 to TRBJ2-1, with D perhaps being TRBD1 or TRBD2 (6 bases each). This CDR3 region has 15 residues. Germline values: CDR1 LNHNV, CDR2 YYDKDF (reference sequence). V lost 5 bases and J lost 7, with 18 bases in between. The CDR3 protein is CATSGGGGPYNEQFF. As DNA, the CDR3 is TGTGCCACCAGCGGAGGGGGAGGTCCTTATAATGAGCAGTTCTTC.

V usage is TRBV19 and J usage is TRBJ1-1; D gene unclear. Between the trimmed V and J ends, which lost 8 bases and 0 bases, there was a span of 10 bases. The length of the CDR3 is 13 residues. CDR1 is LNHDA, CDR2 SQIVND, per germline (reference sequence). The CDR3 nucleotides read TGTGCCAGTTCAGCGGGGTTGAACACTGAAGCTTTCTTT. Its translation is CASSAGLNTEAFF.

The V and J genes are TRBV11-2 and TRBJ1-4; 7 bases fit TRBD1. The CDR3 sequence is 12 residues long. V shed 4 bases, J shed 12 bases, and the junction held 5 bases outside the gene matches. Per the germline V gene, CDR1 is SGHAT and CDR2 is FQNNGV. The CDR3 bases are TGTGCCAGCAGCTCCCAAGGACAGGAACTGTTTTTT. The encoded protein is CASSSQGQELFF.

A note on this clone: In the same sample, other DNA sequences code for this CDR3. The CDR3 spells CASSVGRGQETQYF. The CDR3 coding sequence is TGTGCCAGCAGCGTGGGGCGGGGGCAAGAGACCCAGTACTTC. The rearrangement joins TRBV9 to TRBJ2-5; 7 bases are shared with TRBD2. This CDR3 comprises 14 residues. The junction had 3 bases not matched to a gene; V was cut back by 2 bases and J by 2 bases. The germline CDR1 and CDR2 sequences are SGDLS and YYNGEE.

J is TRBJ2-1 and V is TRBV19; D may be TRBD1 (6 bases). CDR3 size: 12 residues. From germline, CDR1 is LNHDA and CDR2 SQIVND (reference sequence). Trimming stripped 5 bases from V and 7 bases from J, with 9 bases between. The CDR3 is CASSDRQNEQFF. The CDR3 coding sequence is TGTGCCAGTAGTGACAGGCAAAATGAGCAGTTCTTC. Full variable domain (rest looked up from reference TRBV19 and TRBJ2-1): DGGITQSPKYLFRKEGQNVTLSCEQNLNHDAMYWYRQDPGQGLRLIYYSQIVNDFQKGDIAEGYSVSREKKESFPLTVTSAQKNPTAFYLCASSDRQNEQFFGPGTRLTVL.

The chain employs TRBV27 and TRBJ2-2, with 7 positions matching TRBD1. There are 13 residues in the CDR3. Germline V gives CDR1 MNHEY, CDR2 SMNVEV (reference sequence). V trimming: 2 bases; J trimming: 6 bases; junction bases outside the gene matches: 0. CDR3 region: CASSLDRAGELFF. Here the CDR3 DNA reads TGTGCCAGCAGTTTAGACAGGGCCGGGGAGCTGTTTTTT.

The chain is built from TRBV11-2 and TRBJ1-2; no firm D call. Germline lookup yields CDR1 SGHAT and CDR2 FQNNGV. This CDR3 spans 14 amino acids. V was clipped by 1 base and J by 0 bases, with 6 bases between them. CDR3 sequence reads: CASSLGYSNYGYTF. The CDR3 nucleotides read TGTGCCAGCAGCTTAGGGTACTCTAACTATGGCTACACCTTC.

This clone is a singleton in its sample. The chain uses TRBV12-5 and TRBJ1-1; TRBD1 matches at 9 bases. Trimming cost V 0 bases and J 5 bases; bases outside gene matches: 7. This CDR3 region has 16 residues. The germline gives CDR1 LGHNT, CDR2 FRNRAP. The CDR3 DNA reads as TGTGCTAGTGGTTTGGTGAGGACAGGGGCAAAGACTGAAGCTTTCTTT. This codes for CASGLVRTGAKTEAFF.

This chain connects TRBV5-6 to TRBJ1-1; a possible D gene is TRBD1 (5 bases). This CDR3 contains 13 residues. Trimming took 10 bases from V and 1 from J, leaving 14 bases between them. Germline V gene data show CDR1 as SGHDT and CDR2 as YYEEEE. CDR3 in DNA: TGTGCCTCTGTGGGGCAGGGGAACACTGAAGCTTTCTTT. This translates into CASVGQGNTEAFF.

This clone has just a few counts. The chain uses TRBV10-3 and TRBJ2-5; TRBD2 matches at 7 bases. The CDR3 is made up of 13 amino acids. The germline V gene has CDR1 ENHRY and CDR2 SYGVKD. Trimming took 6 bases from V and 4 from J; bases not matched to a gene: 5. The DNA of the CDR3 is TGTGCCATCAGGAACGGCGGGAGAGAGACCCAGTACTTC. As protein: CAIRNGGRETQYF.

The V gene is TRBV19, the J gene TRBJ2-1; 8 bases fit TRBD1. Germline lookup yields CDR1 LNHDA and CDR2 SQIVND (reference sequence). Trimming at V came to 5 bases and at J to 4 bases, leaving 7 bases not matched to a gene. The length of the CDR3 is 15 residues. The CDR3 protein is CASSPGQGPYNEQFF. CDR3 DNA sequence: TGTGCCAGTAGTCCCGGACAGGGACCATACAATGAGCAGTTCTTC.

J is TRBJ2-2 and V is TRBV30; 8 bases are shared with TRBD2. From germline, CDR1 is GTSNPN and CDR2 SVGIG (reference sequence). The CDR3 loop spans 13 amino acids. Trimming cost V 1 base and J 13 bases; bases outside gene matches: 8. CDR3 in amino acids: CAWSDTSGLVLFF. The CDR3 DNA follows: TGTGCCTGGAGTGATACTAGCGGTTTGGTGCTGTTTTTT.

The chain has TRBV4-1 and TRBJ2-7; the D gene is possibly TRBD2 (5 bases). Germline CDR1 MGHRA, CDR2 YSYEKL. CDR3 length: 14 residues. The ends were cut back, 1 base at V and 1 base at J, with 8 bases in the middle. DNA for the CDR3: TGCGCCAGCAGCCAAGGAGGGCCGTCCTACGAGCAGTACTTC. The encoded protein is CASSQGGPSYEQYF.

This rearrangement joins TRBV5-1 to TRBJ2-5; 14 nucleotides agree with TRBD2. J lost 4 bases, V lost 4 bases, and 3 bases had no gene match. Germline V lookup: CDR1 SGHRS, CDR2 YFSETQ. This CDR3 spans 15 amino acids. The CDR3 DNA is TGCGCCAGCAGCGAAGGGACTAGCGGGAGAGAGACCCAGTACTTC. Translated, it gives CASSEGTSGRETQYF.

This clone has a handful of counts. The chain couples TRBV9 to TRBJ1-1; maybe TRBD1 (6 bases). Trimming removed 4 bases at V and 1 base at J, with 11 bases between. Per the germline V gene, CDR1 is SGDLS and CDR2 is YYNGEE. This CDR3 has 14 amino acids. The CDR3 sequence: CASSLTTGNTEAFF. CDR3 nucleotides: TGTGCCAGCAGCCTGACGACAGGGAACACTGAAGCTTTCTTT.

This chain uses TRBV12-5 with TRBJ1-4, with a weak D call TRBD1 (5 bases). From germline, CDR1 is LGHNT and CDR2 FRNRAP. The CDR3 is 16 residues long. Trimming took off 7 bases at V and 4 bases at J, with 19 bases between the two ends. The CDR3 DNA sequence: TGTGCTAGTGCCATGATTTTGGGGGGATATAATGAAAAACTGTTTTTT. Residues: CASAMILGGYNEKLFF.

This rearrangement joins TRBV19 to TRBJ1-2; a possible D gene is TRBD1 (6 bases). V gave up 3 bases and J gave up 10 bases, with 12 bases separating them. CDR1 and CDR2 from the germline V gene are LNHDA and SQIVND (reference sequence). CDR3 size: 12 residues. The CDR3 protein is CASSMNRENYTF. The CDR3 DNA follows: TGTGCCAGTAGTATGAACAGGGAGAACTACACCTTC.